This is a list of T cell receptor beta chains from one sample in a study of T cell changes during pregnancy in multiple sclerosis. Sequencing was performed with immunoSEQ multiplex PCR; in TCRdb, only in-frame clones are kept and a portion is missing. The table lists about 80,000 clones, about 91% of them singletons, with more than 1.4% in the top ten. Sequenced material: peripheral blood, taken before pregnancy. Every receptor here comes from a female donor with multiple sclerosis, enrolled in a pregnancy study. Each CDR3 is given with its conserved first and last residue. The D gene is left open where the match is weak. Rows may omit the clone size; those that give it use once, few, many or a size class.

D,V,J,size,CDR3,DNA
TRBD2,TRBV5-4,TRBJ2-1,once,CASSPSGGDNEQFF,TGTGCCAGCAGCCCTAGCGGGGGGGACAATGAGCAGTTCTTC
-,TRBV2,TRBJ1-2,-,CASSELGGGYTF,TGTGCCAGCAGTGAACTGGGGGGAGGCTACACCTTC
TRBD1,TRBV14,TRBJ2-7,-,CASSQDLGTGLYEQYF,TGTGCCAGCAGCCAAGATCTCGGGACAGGGTTGTACGAGCAGTACTTC
-,TRBV5-4,TRBJ1-1,-,CASSLGGGNTEAFF,TGTGCCAGCAGCTTGGGCGGAGGCAACACTGAAGCTTTCTTT
-,TRBV9,TRBJ1-2,-,CASSLQASLTYGYTF,TGTGCCAGCAGCTTACAGGCGTCCCTAACTTATGGCTACACCTTC
TRBD1,TRBV27,TRBJ1-5,-,CASSLTQGAGQPQHF,TGTGCCAGCAGTTTGACCCAGGGGGCAGGACAGCCCCAGCATTTT
-,TRBV27,TRBJ2-4,once,CASSLGPERNIQYF,TGTGCCAGCAGTTTGGGCCCCGAAAGAAACATTCAGTACTTC
-,TRBV5-6,TRBJ1-3,-,CASSSATGDRFGNTIYF,TGTGCCAGCAGCTCCGCAACCGGAGACAGGTTCGGGAACACCATATATTTT
-,TRBV6-5,TRBJ1-1,-,CASTTRHLNTEAFF,TGTGCCAGCACTACTAGACACCTAAACACTGAAGCTTTCTTT
TRBD2,TRBV9,TRBJ2-1,-,CASSDRLAGGLSHNEQFF,TGTGCCAGCAGCGACAGACTAGCGGGGGGCCTCTCTCACAATGAGCAGTTCTTC